This T cell receptor beta chain was identified during a study of blood T cell repertoires in COVID-19. For the study at large: Donors in the United States, Italy and Spain gave samples during acute or convalescent COVID-19.

TCRdb's copy holds only in-frame clones and misses some; the assay was immunoSEQ multiplex PCR. The profile shows a few hundred thousand clones, 70% to 90% of them singletons. The sequenced material came from peripheral blood. The sequence came from a young woman who had recovered from COVID-19.

This CDR3 reads CASRGHRDQPQHF. CDR3 in DNA: TGTGCCAGCAGGGGACACAGGGATCAGCCCCAGCATTTT. The chain couples TRBV2 to TRBJ1-5; perhaps TRBD1 as D (6 bases). V lost 6 bases to trimming and J lost 5 bases, with 11 bases between them. The CDR3 sequence is 13 residues long. Germline CDR1 reads SNHLY; CDR2 reads FYNNEI.